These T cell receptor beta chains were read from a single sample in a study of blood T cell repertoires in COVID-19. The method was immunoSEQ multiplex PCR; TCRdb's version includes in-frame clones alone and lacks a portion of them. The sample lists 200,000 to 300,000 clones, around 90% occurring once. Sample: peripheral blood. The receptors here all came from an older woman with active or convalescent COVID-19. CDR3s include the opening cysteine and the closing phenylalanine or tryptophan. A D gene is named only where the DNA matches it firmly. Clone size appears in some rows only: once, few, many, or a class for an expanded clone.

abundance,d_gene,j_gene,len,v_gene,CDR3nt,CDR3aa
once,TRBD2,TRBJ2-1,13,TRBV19,TGTGCCAGCGGGGCGCGGGGGGACAATGAGCAGTTCTTC,CASGARGDNEQFF
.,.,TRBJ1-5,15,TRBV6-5,TGTGCCAGCAGTTACTCGAAACAGAGCAATCAGCCCCAGCATTTT,CASSYSKQSNQPQHF
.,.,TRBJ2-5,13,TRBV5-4,TGTGCCAGTAAGATGAGAACTCAAGAGACCCAGTACTTC,CASKMRTQETQYF
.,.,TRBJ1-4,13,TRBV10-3,TGTGCCTCGCGCCGGTCGTTTAATGAAAAACTGTTTTTT,CASRRSFNEKLFF
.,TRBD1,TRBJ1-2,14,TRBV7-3,TGTGCCAGCAGCTTAGGGACAGGCACCTATGGCTACACCTTC,CASSLGTGTYGYTF
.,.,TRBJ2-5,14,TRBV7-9,TGTGCCAGCAGCTTAGCACACCTCGGGGAGACCCAGTACTTC,CASSLAHLGETQYF
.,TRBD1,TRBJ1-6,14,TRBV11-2,TGTGCCAGCAGCTTAGTGGACAGGCGTTCACCCCTCCACTTT,CASSLVDRRSPLHF
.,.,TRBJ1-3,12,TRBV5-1,TGCGCCAGTAGAGGCTCTGGAAACACCATATATTTT,CASRGSGNTIYF
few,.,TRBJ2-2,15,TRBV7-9,TGTGCCAGCAGCTTGCGGCAGGGGAACACCGGGGAGCTGTTTTTT,CASSLRQGNTGELFF
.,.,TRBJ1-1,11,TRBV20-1,TGCAGTGCTCCGAGACAGGTCGAAGCTTTCTTT,CSAPRQVEAFF
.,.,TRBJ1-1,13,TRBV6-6,TGTGCCAGCAGTTACCAGGAAGGCACTGAAGCTTTCTTT,CASSYQEGTEAFF
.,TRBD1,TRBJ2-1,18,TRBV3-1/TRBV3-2,TGTGCCAGCAGCCAAGAGGGATCAACAGGGGTGGTGGAGAATGAGCAGTTCTTC,CASSQEGSTGVVENEQFF
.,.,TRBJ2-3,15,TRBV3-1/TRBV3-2,TGTGCCAGCAGCCAAGAACGGGTATTCACAGATACGCAGTATTTT,CASSQERVFTDTQYF
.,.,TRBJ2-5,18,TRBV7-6,TGTGCCAGCAGCCCGCGGCCCTTGAGAAGCGGGTATGGGGAGACCCAGTACTTC,CASSPRPLRSGYGETQYF
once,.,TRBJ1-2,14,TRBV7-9,TGTGCCAGCCTAAAGGGACCAGGGGACTATGGCTACACCTTC,CASLKGPGDYGYTF
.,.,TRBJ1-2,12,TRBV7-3,TGTGCCAGCAGCTCGCAGGGCGTTGGCTACACCTTC,CASSSQGVGYTF
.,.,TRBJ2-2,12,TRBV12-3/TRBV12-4,TGTGCCAGCAGTTTTGAGGGCCGGGAGCTGTTTTTT,CASSFEGRELFF
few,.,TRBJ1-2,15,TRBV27,TGTGCCAGCAGTTTGTCACAGGGCAGAATCGGAGGCTACACCTTC,CASSLSQGRIGGYTF
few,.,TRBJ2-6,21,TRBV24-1,TGTGCCACCAGTGATTCGTCGTTGTTGGGCAGGCAGTCCTCTGGGGCCAACGTCCTGACTTTC,CATSDSSLLGRQSSGANVLTF
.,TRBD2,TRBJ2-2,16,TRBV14,TGTGCCAGCAGCGTCCGCGGGGGGGCCGGCACCGGGGAGCTGTTTTTT,CASSVRGGAGTGELFF
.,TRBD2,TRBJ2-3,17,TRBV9,TGTGCCAGCAGCGTCGGGACTAGCGGGGCGGGTACAGATACGCAGTATTTT,CASSVGTSGAGTDTQYF
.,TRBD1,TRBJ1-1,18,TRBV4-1,TGCGCCAGCAGCCAAGATCCCGGGGTAAGCAGGGGGCTCACTGAAGCTTTCTTT,CASSQDPGVSRGLTEAFF
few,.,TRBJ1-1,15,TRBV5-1,TGCGCCAGCAGCTTGGCCCGGGATTTGAACACTGAAGCTTTCTTT,CASSLARDLNTEAFF
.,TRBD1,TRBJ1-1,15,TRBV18,TGTGCCAGCTCACCTCGGACAGGGCTGAACACTGAAGCTTTCTTT,CASSPRTGLNTEAFF
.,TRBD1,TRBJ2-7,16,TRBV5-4,TGTGCCAGCAGTCCTCCCGGGACAGGATCTTCCTACGAGCAGTACTTC,CASSPPGTGSSYEQYF
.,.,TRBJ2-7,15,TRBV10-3,TGTGCCATCAGTGACAGGGATGCAGGCTCCTACGAGCAGTACTTC,CAISDRDAGSYEQYF
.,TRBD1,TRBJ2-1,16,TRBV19,TGTGCCAGTAGTATTTCCGGGACAGGGGGGTTCAATGAGCAGTTCTTC,CASSISGTGGFNEQFF
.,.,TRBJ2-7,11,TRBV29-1,TGCAGCGGGGCCAGGGACTACGAGCAGTACTTC,CSGARDYEQYF
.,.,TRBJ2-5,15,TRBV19,TGTGCCAGTAGTCCACCCTCGGCAGGCCAAGAGACCCAGTACTTC,CASSPPSAGQETQYF
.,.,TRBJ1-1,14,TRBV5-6,TGTGCCAGCAGCTTGGATGGCATGAACACTGAAGCTTTCTTT,CASSLDGMNTEAFF
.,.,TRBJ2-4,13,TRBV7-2,TGTGCCAGCAGCTTCAAAGCCAAAAACATTCAGTACTTC,CASSFKAKNIQYF
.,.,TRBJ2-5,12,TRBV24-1,TGTGCCACCAGTGCCAATCAAGAGACCCAGTACTTC,CATSANQETQYF
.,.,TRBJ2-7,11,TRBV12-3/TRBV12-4,TGTGCCAGCAGCCGAACAACCGAGCAGTACTTC,CASSRTTEQYF
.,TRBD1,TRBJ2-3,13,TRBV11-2,TGTGCCAGCAGCCCCGACAGGGCGGATACGCAGTATTTT,CASSPDRADTQYF
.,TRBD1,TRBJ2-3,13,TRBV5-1,TGCGCCAGCAGCTATCGACAGGGAGATACGCAGTATTTT,CASSYRQGDTQYF
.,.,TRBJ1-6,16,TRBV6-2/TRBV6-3,TGTGCCAGCAGCCCCTCCCTCGGCGGTTATAATTCACCCCTCCACTTT,CASSPSLGGYNSPLHF
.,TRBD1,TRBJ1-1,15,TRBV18,TGTGCCAGCTCACTCGGGAACAGGGGGGCGGCTGAAGCTTTCTTT,CASSLGNRGAAEAFF
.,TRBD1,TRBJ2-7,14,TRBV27,TGTGCCAGCAGGAGGGGGACAGAGATTTACGAGCAGTACTTC,CASRRGTEIYEQYF
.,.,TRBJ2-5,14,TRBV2,TGTGCCAGCAGTGAAATTCCTGACCAAGAGACCCAGTACTTC,CASSEIPDQETQYF
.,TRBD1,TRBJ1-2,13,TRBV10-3,TGTGCCGCACGGACAGGGGGCGCTGGAGGCTACACCTTC,CAARTGGAGGYTF
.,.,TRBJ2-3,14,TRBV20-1,TGCAGTGCTAGTTACGGTCTCGGGGCAGATACGCAGTATTTT,CSASYGLGADTQYF
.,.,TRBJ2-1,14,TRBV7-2,TGTGCCAGCAGTTATAAAGGGGGGGTCGTTGAGCAGTTCTTC,CASSYKGGVVEQFF
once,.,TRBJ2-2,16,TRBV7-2,TGTGCCAGCAGCTTACGATCTAGTCTAATCACCGGGGAGCTGTTTTTT,CASSLRSSLITGELFF
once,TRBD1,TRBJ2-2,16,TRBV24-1,TGTGCCACCAGTGATACAGGGGTCGAGGACACCGGGGAGCTGTTTTTT,CATSDTGVEDTGELFF
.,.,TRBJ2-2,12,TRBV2,TGTGCCAGCAGCGCAGCGACCGGGGAGCTGTTTTTT,CASSAATGELFF
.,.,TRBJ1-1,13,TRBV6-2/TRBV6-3,TGTGCCAGCAGCCCACCGAGTTGGGGGGGAGCTTTCTTT,CASSPPSWGGAFF
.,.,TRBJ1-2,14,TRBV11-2,TGTGCCAGCAGCTTAGGTCCCCTAGACTATGGCTACACCTTC,CASSLGPLDYGYTF
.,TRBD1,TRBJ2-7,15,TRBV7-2,TGTGCCAGCAGCAACCCGGGACAGGGCTCCTACGAGCAGTACTTC,CASSNPGQGSYEQYF